This T cell receptor beta chain came from a study of identifying expanded T cells in peripheral blood. Comments on this clone: The target antigen is unknown.

During the collection period, no donor immune events like infections were recorded. The assay was immunoSEQ multiplex PCR, and TCRdb's table has in-frame clones only and misses some. The sample contains around 90,000 clones, approximately 88% of which appear only once. Findings of the study overall: Technical replicates showed about 1.1 changed clones; around two weeks 15 to 20; four weeks 19. Variance in clone template counts between approximately two-week samples significantly increased with total template count across all healthy donors.

The sample comprised blood. The origin of this receptor is a person aged 18-70 years in good health.

In nucleotides, the CDR3 is TGTGCCAGCAGCACGGGACTAGCGGGAAATGAGCAGTTCTTC. It yields the protein CASSTGLAGNEQFF. The V call is TRBV7-2, the J call TRBJ2-1; 13 bases are shared with TRBD2. The germline V gene encodes CDR1 SGHTA and CDR2 FQGNSA. The CDR3 is 14 amino acids. Unmatched junction bases numbered 2, after V lost 5 bases and J lost 7 bases.